The 31 T cell receptor beta chains given below trace back to one sample, sequenced in a study of blood T cell repertoires in COVID-19. The assay was immunoSEQ multiplex PCR, and TCRdb's table has in-frame clones only and misses some. Of about 300,000 clones in the sample, 85% to 90% were seen once. The sample comprised PBMCs or T cells enriched from blood (not recorded which). The receptors come from a woman between 50 and 59 years old who had been exposed to COVID-19.

V gene TRBV7-2 combines with J gene TRBJ2-7; 11 nucleotides agree with TRBD2. The V and J ends lost 6 bases and 5 bases, in that order; junction bases with no gene match: 12. The CDR3 contains 16 residues. CDR1 and CDR2 (germline): SGHTA, FQGNSA. The CDR3 spells CASSLRAASGGNEQYF. The CDR3 DNA reads as TGTGCCAGCAGTCTAAGAGCGGCTAGCGGGGGGAACGAGCAGTACTTC.

This clone was detected only once. The rearrangement joins TRBV28 to TRBJ1-1; 7 nucleotides align to TRBD1. Germline V CDR1 and CDR2: MDHEN, SYDVKM. This CDR3 has 15 amino acids. J was trimmed by 3 bases and V by 5 bases; bases with no gene match: 9. This chain's CDR3 is CASSAPDRAHTEAFF. The CDR3 nucleotides are TGTGCCAGCAGTGCCCCCGACAGGGCGCACACTGAAGCTTTCTTT.

The CDR3 protein is CASSQEYGNYGYTF. The CDR3 nucleotides are TGTGCCAGCAGCCAAGAATACGGTAACTATGGCTACACCTTC. The V and J genes are TRBV3-1 (or the pseudogene TRBV3-2) and TRBJ1-2; no clear D. The germline V and J ends were trimmed by 0 bases and 1 base, with 6 bases remaining between them. The germline V gene encodes CDR1 LGHDT and CDR2 YNNKEL (reference sequence). The CDR3 runs to 14 residues.

This chain uses TRBV6-5 with TRBJ1-2; weak D call: TRBD1 (6 bases). The germline V and J ends were trimmed by 0 bases and 4 bases, with 15 bases remaining between them. The CDR3 is 16 amino acids. Germline CDR1 reads MNHEY; CDR2 reads SVGAGI. The CDR3 DNA follows: TGTGCCAGCAGTTACTCGATGTATCACAGGGTCTATGGCTACACCTTC. As protein: CASSYSMYHRVYGYTF.

The chain links TRBV6-1 to TRBJ1-6; 7 nucleotides align to TRBD1. This CDR3 has 15 amino acids. Germline loops: CDR1 MNHNS, CDR2 SASEGT. Germline trimming cut 2 bases from V and 10 bases from J; bases unmatched to any gene: 8. The CDR3 is CASSEQGGEGSPLHF. CDR3 nucleotides: TGTGCCAGCAGTGAACAGGGGGGTGAAGGCTCACCCCTCCACTTT.

The chain combines TRBV5-5 with TRBJ2-4, with a weak D call TRBD2 (6 bases). CDR3 length: 15 amino acids. Between the trimmed V and J ends, which lost 4 bases and 0 bases, there was a span of 11 bases. Germline V gene sequence: CDR1 SGHKS, CDR2 YYEKEE (reference sequence). The CDR3 nucleotides read TGTGCCAGCAGCCCCAACGGGGGAGCCAAAAACATTCAGTACTTC. Its protein product is CASSPNGGAKNIQYF.

This chain links TRBV20-1 with TRBJ2-3, with 13 bases identical to TRBD2. This CDR3 is built from 19 residues. The V and J ends lost 3 bases and 3 bases, in that order; junction bases with no gene match: 15. Germline V gene lookup returns CDR1 DFQATT and CDR2 SNEGSKA (reference sequence). The CDR3 here is CSASFGLAGEKWRTDTQYF. The CDR3 DNA reads as TGCAGTGCTAGTTTTGGACTAGCGGGGGAGAAATGGAGGACAGATACGCAGTATTTT.

The table lists this clone with a count of one. The rearrangement links TRBV4-2 to TRBJ1-5; D call uncertain. V was shortened by 2 bases and J by 4 bases, with 6 bases between the two germline ends. CDR1 is LGHNA and CDR2 is YNFKEQ in the germline V gene. CDR3 size: 13 residues. The CDR3 DNA reads as TGTGCCAGCAGCCAATTTCCGAATCAGCCCCAGCATTTT. Its protein product is CASSQFPNQPQHF.

The V call is TRBV9, the J call TRBJ1-5; TRBD1 agrees at 10 bases. The CDR3 covers 14 residues. The V gene end was trimmed by 3 bases and the J gene end by 7 bases; junction bases not matched to a gene: 4. Per the germline V gene, CDR1 is SGDLS and CDR2 is YYNGEE. The CDR3 DNA follows: TGTGCCAGCAGCGCAGGACAGGGGGAGCAGCCCCAGCATTTT. It codes for CASSAGQGEQPQHF.

The chain has TRBV24-1 and TRBJ2-1; 11 bases match TRBD1. V was pared by 6 bases and J by 3 bases, with 3 bases of the junction left unmatched. Germline V gives CDR1 KGHDR, CDR2 SFDVKD. The CDR3 has 15 residues. The CDR3 loop is CATSSGTGGYNEQFF. The CDR3, as DNA: TGTGCCACCAGTTCCGGGACAGGGGGCTACAATGAGCAGTTCTTC.

The chain couples TRBV28 to TRBJ1-6, with 10 positions matching TRBD1. The CDR3 is 15 amino acids. Germline values: CDR1 MDHEN, CDR2 SYDVKM. V shed 7 bases and J 9 bases; nucleotides not matched to a gene: 9. This CDR3 reads CASNTWGTGVSPLHF. The DNA of the CDR3 is TGTGCCAGCAATACATGGGGGACAGGGGTTTCACCCCTCCACTTT. The complete variable domain, with remaining parts taken from reference TRBV28 and TRBJ1-6, reads DVKVTQSSRYLVKRTGEKVFLECVQDMDHENMFWYRQDPGLGLRLIYFSYDVKMKEKGDIPEGYSVSREKKERFSLILESASTNQTSMYLCASNTWGTGVSPLHFGNGTRLTVT.

The chain recombines TRBV9 with TRBJ2-1, with D maybe TRBD2 (6 bases). Germline CDR1 and CDR2: SGDLS and YYNGEE. Trimming left V 3 bases short and J 5 bases short, with 18 bases between. This CDR3 spans 16 amino acids. The CDR3 sequence is CASSGGTIAVDNEQFF. The CDR3 coding sequence is TGTGCCAGCAGCGGAGGAACTATAGCGGTCGACAATGAGCAGTTCTTC.

Written as DNA, the CDR3 is TGTGCCAGCAGCCAAGGGGGGGGGCCGGACAATGAGCAGTTCTTC. Protein: CASSQGGGPDNEQFF. The rearrangement links TRBV3-1 (or the pseudogene TRBV3-2) to TRBJ2-1, with D possibly being TRBD2 (7 bases). The length of the CDR3 is 15 residues. The germline V and J ends were trimmed by 1 base and 5 bases, with 12 bases remaining between them. The germline gives CDR1 LGHDT, CDR2 YNNKEL (reference sequence).

The gene calls are TRBV19 and TRBJ2-3; 7 bases agree with TRBD2. Germline V CDR1 and CDR2: LNHDA, SQIVND (reference sequence). This CDR3 is built from 18 residues. Trimming took 1 base from V and 4 from J; bases not matched to a gene: 14. Written as DNA, the CDR3 is TGTGCCAGTAGTATAGCGAGTGGGGGGGAGCGGAGACCAGATACGCAGTATTTT. It is translated as CASSIASGGERRPDTQYF.

The chain employs TRBV27 and TRBJ2-2; D gene uncertain. V dropped 3 bases and J dropped 6 bases, with 2 bases sitting between them. The CDR3 length is 11 residues. The germline CDR1 and CDR2 sequences are MNHEY and SMNVEV (reference sequence). The CDR3 DNA reads TGTGCCAGCAGTTTCTCCGGGGAGCTGTTTTTT. Its translation: CASSFSGELFF.

This clone was counted once. V and J are TRBV30 and TRBJ1-3; no definite D call. The CDR3 runs to 16 residues. Trimming removed 2 bases from V and 0 bases from J, with 14 bases in between. CDR1 is GTSNPN and CDR2 is SVGIG in the germline V gene (reference sequence). This chain's CDR3 is CAWSREGGSSGNTIYF. The CDR3, as DNA: TGTGCCTGGAGTCGGGAGGGCGGATCCTCTGGAAACACCATATATTTT. Combining the CDR3 with reference TRBV30 and TRBJ1-3 gives the whole variable domain SQTIHQWPATLVQPVGSPLSLECTVEGTSNPNLYWYRQAAGRGLQLLFYSVGIGQISSEVPQNLSASRPQDRQFILSSKKLLLSDSGFYLCAWSREGGSSGNTIYFGEGSWLTVV.

The V call is TRBV2, the J call TRBJ1-6; D may be TRBD1 (6 bases). V lost 6 bases, J lost 7 bases, and 13 bases lay in between. The length of the CDR3 is 14 residues. The germline V gene encodes CDR1 SNHLY and CDR2 FYNNEI. As DNA, the CDR3 is TGTGCCAGCAGATCAGGGGCCCTAAATTCACCCCTCCACTTT. This sequence encodes CASRSGALNSPLHF.

The CDR3 DNA sequence: TGTGCCAGCAGCGTAGCTGTGGGACAAACGAGCTCTGGAAACACCATATATTTT. Translated, it gives CASSVAVGQTSSGNTIYF. This rearrangement joins TRBV9 to TRBJ1-3, with D possibly TRBD1 on 6 matching bases. V shed 0 bases and J shed 0 bases, with 16 bases lying between them. Germline CDR1 and CDR2: SGDLS and YYNGEE. The CDR3 consists of 18 residues. Supplemented by reference TRBV9 and TRBJ1-3, the full variable domain reads DSGVTQTPKHLITATGQRVTLRCSPRSGDLSVYWYQQSLDQGLQFLIQYYNGEERAKGNILERFSAQQFPDLHSELNLSSLELGDSALYFCASSVAVGQTSSGNTIYFGEGSWLTVV.

This clone was found once. The chain couples TRBV5-1 to TRBJ2-7; 7 bases line up with TRBD1. The CDR3 has 16 residues. Germline values: CDR1 SGHRS, CDR2 YFSETQ. V trimming: 1 base; J trimming: 5 bases; junction bases outside the gene matches: 12. The DNA for the CDR3 is TGCGCCAGCAGCTTGAATATGAGAGGGGGCGCGGACGAGCAGTACTTC. It translates to CASSLNMRGGADEQYF.

This clone appeared a few times. The chain links TRBV6-5 to TRBJ2-7, with TRBD1 matching 8 bases. This CDR3 comprises 13 residues. V shed 7 bases and J 2 bases; nucleotides not matched to a gene: 4. Germline V gives CDR1 MNHEY, CDR2 SVGAGI. As DNA, the CDR3 is TGTGCCAGCAAGACAGGGGAGACCTACGAGCAGTACTTC. This codes for CASKTGETYEQYF.

The rearrangement links TRBV7-9 to TRBJ1-2; D perhaps matches TRBD1 (6 bases). In germline, CDR1 is SEHNR, CDR2 FQNEAQ (reference sequence). The CDR3 loop spans 15 amino acids. Trimming removed 0 bases from V and 6 bases from J, with 14 bases in between. CDR3 protein: CASSLAVGGADGYTF. As DNA, the CDR3 is TGTGCCAGCAGCTTAGCGGTAGGGGGGGCGGATGGCTACACCTTC.

J is TRBJ1-6 and V is TRBV7-2; D unresolved. The CDR3 runs to 15 residues. The germline gives CDR1 SGHTA, CDR2 FQGNSA. Trimming shortened V by 2 bases and J by 5 bases, and 10 bases separated the two germline ends. The CDR3 DNA is TGTGCCAGCAGCTTACTCGGGCGGGATAATTCACCCCTCCACTTT. Translated: CASSLLGRDNSPLHF. Drawing the rest from reference TRBV7-2 and TRBJ1-6, the complete variable domain is GAGVSQSPSNKVTEKGKDVELRCDPISGHTALYWYRQSLGQGLEFLIYFQGNSAPDKSGLPSDRFSAERTGGSVSTLTIQRTQQEDSAVYLCASSLLGRDNSPLHFGNGTRLTVT.

Only one count was recorded for this clone. This rearrangement joins TRBV2 to TRBJ2-7, with 9 bases matching TRBD1. The J segment lost 4 bases and the V segment lost 7 bases, leaving 8 bases of the junction unmatched. Germline CDR1 reads SNHLY; CDR2 reads FYNNEI. This CDR3 is built from 14 residues. For the CDR3, the DNA is TGTGCCAGCAAAAAAGAGACAGGGGGATACGAGCAGTACTTC. Its translation is CASKKETGGYEQYF.

V gene TRBV23-1 combines with J gene TRBJ1-1, with 9 positions matching TRBD1. TRBV23-1 is classed as an ORF, of uncertain function. This CDR3 spans 15 amino acids. V shed 4 bases and J 5 bases; nucleotides not matched to a gene: 8. DNA for the CDR3: TGCGCCAGCAGTCCAGGGGACAGGGTGGAGACTGAAGCTTTCTTT. The encoded protein is CASSPGDRVETEAFF.

The V and J genes are TRBV5-5 and TRBJ2-7, with a possible D match to TRBD1 (8 bases). Germline CDR1 SGHKS, CDR2 YYEKEE (reference sequence). There are 14 residues in the CDR3. V was clipped by 2 bases and J by 2 bases, with 11 bases between them. CDR3 in DNA: TGTGCCAGCAGCTTTACAGGGGGGGCCTACGAGCAGTACTTC. Amino acids: CASSFTGGAYEQYF.

This rearrangement joins TRBV3-1 (or the pseudogene TRBV3-2) to TRBJ2-7, with D possibly being TRBD2 (5 bases). Trimming took off 4 bases at V and 2 bases at J, with 6 bases between the two ends. This CDR3 contains 12 residues. From germline, CDR1 is LGHDT and CDR2 YNNKEL (reference sequence). CDR3 nucleotides: TGTGCCAGCAGCCCCGGGACCTACGAGCAGTACTTC. Protein product: CASSPGTYEQYF.

The chain links TRBV6-5 to TRBJ1-5, with 9 bases lining up with TRBD1. Germline V lookup: CDR1 MNHEY, CDR2 SVGAGI. The V segment lost 6 bases and the J segment 3 bases; nucleotides outside the gene matches: 6. This CDR3 spans 15 amino acids. CDR3 protein: CASSRGTGYNQPQHF. The CDR3 DNA is TGTGCCAGCAGCCGAGGGACAGGGTACAATCAGCCCCAGCATTTT.

The rearrangement links TRBV2 to TRBJ2-4; tentative D call: TRBD2 (7 bases). V gave up 2 bases and J gave up 6 bases, with 14 bases separating them. The CDR3 length is 15 residues. Germline assignment: CDR1 SNHLY and CDR2 FYNNEI. As DNA, the CDR3 is TGTGCCAGCAGTGAAATTTCGGGGGGCATAAACATTCAGTACTTC. It translates to CASSEISGGINIQYF.

The chain links TRBV11-2 to TRBJ1-2; 7 bases fit TRBD1. The J segment lost 4 bases and the V segment lost 5 bases, leaving 22 bases of the junction unmatched. The CDR3 is 19 amino acids. Per germline, CDR1 SGHAT and CDR2 FQNNGV. CDR3 region: CASSTTPNPVGGEGYGYTF. CDR3 nucleotides: TGTGCCAGCAGCACAACCCCGAATCCGGTAGGGGGCGAGGGCTATGGCTACACCTTC.

The chain joins TRBV5-6 to TRBJ2-2; tentative D call: TRBD1 (6 bases). This CDR3 contains 16 residues. Germline lookup yields CDR1 SGHDT and CDR2 YYEEEE. Trimming stripped 5 bases from V and 1 base from J, with 15 bases between. The CDR3 protein is CASSFSGTMNTGELFF. CDR3 in DNA: TGTGCCAGCAGTTTCTCCGGGACAATGAACACCGGGGAGCTGTTTTTT.

This chain joins TRBV5-4 and TRBJ1-2, with TRBD1 matching 7 bases. Germline CDR1 reads SGHNT; CDR2 reads YYREEE (reference sequence). The CDR3 is made up of 13 amino acids. With 5 bases clipped from V and 4 bases from J, the junction kept 5 bases outside the gene matches. As DNA, the CDR3 is TGTGCCAGCAGGGCCGGGACAGTCTATGGCTACACCTTC. It yields the protein CASRAGTVYGYTF.